This TCR beta chain was recovered during a study of blood T cells in healthy people across ages. General study results and limits: Researchers judged that diversity estimates from one million T cells fell short of true values. Not knowing donor CMV status may have confounded expanded clonotype changes. The fall in TCR beta diversity per million T cells was roughly linear with age.

To note about this clonotype: Its cognate antigen is unknown.

The second PCR ran roughly 6 to 11 cycles with a sample-barcoded 5' primer and J-beta primers. Each CDR3 protein is one row after TCRdb ran MiXCR on the 5' RACE reads. This sample has some 1.4 million distinct CDR3 sequences, with about 43% found just once. CDR1 is DFQATT and CDR2 is SNEGSKA in the germline V gene (reference sequence). The CDR3 covers 13 residues. After removal of 7 bases from V and 6 bases from J, the junction contained 7 bases not matched to a gene. The genes are TRBV20-1 and TRBJ2-3, with 10 positions matching TRBD1. This sequence was found in a woman aged 18-29 years in good health. The sequencing sample was made of blood. CDR3 region: CSVGTGVRDTQYF. CDR3 in DNA: TGCAGTGTAGGGACAGGGGTGAGGGATACGCAGTATTTT.